This T cell receptor beta chain was recovered during a study of T cell changes during pregnancy in multiple sclerosis. This table comes from immunoSEQ multiplex PCR, and its TCRdb copy is limited to in-frame clones, with some not included. The table includes about 40,000 clones, about nine tenths detected once. This CDR3 has 15 amino acids. V trimming: 3 bases; J trimming: 4 bases; junction bases outside the gene matches: 6. Germline assignment: CDR1 MNHNS and CDR2 SASEGT. This sequence originates from a female donor with multiple sclerosis, enrolled in a pregnancy study. Specimen: CD4+ T cells from peripheral blood mononuclear cells, collected in the third trimester of pregnancy. This chain joins TRBV6-1 and TRBJ2-1; TRBD1 agrees at 7 bases. CDR3 amino acids: CASSELRTGYNEQFF. The CDR3, as DNA: TGTGCCAGCAGTGAGCTAAGGACAGGTTACAATGAGCAGTTCTTC.